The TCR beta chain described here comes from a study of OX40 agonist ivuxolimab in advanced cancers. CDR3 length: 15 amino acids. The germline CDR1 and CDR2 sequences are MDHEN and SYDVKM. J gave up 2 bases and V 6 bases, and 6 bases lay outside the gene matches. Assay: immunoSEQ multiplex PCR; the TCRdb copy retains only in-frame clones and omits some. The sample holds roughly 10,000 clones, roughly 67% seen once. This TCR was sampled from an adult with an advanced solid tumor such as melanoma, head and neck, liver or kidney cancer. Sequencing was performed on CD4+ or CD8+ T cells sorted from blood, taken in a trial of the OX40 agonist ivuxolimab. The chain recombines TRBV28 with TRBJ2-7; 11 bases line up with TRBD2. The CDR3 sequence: CASRNLAGGTYEQYF. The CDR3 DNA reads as TGTGCCAGCAGGAACCTAGCGGGAGGTACCTACGAGCAGTACTTC.